The 18 T cell receptor beta chains in this list originate from one sample, sequenced in a study of blood T cell repertoires in COVID-19. Profiled with immunoSEQ multiplex PCR; TCRdb holds only in-frame clones, not every one. The sample lists some 200,000 clones; nearly 90% were seen once. Sequenced material: peripheral blood. The receptors here all came from a woman aged 18-29 years who had recovered from COVID-19.

The chain is built from TRBV19 and TRBJ1-6, with 8 bases matching TRBD1. CDR1 is LNHDA, CDR2 SQIVND, per germline (reference sequence). CDR3 size: 12 residues. V was pared by 7 bases and J by 11 bases, with 4 bases of the junction left unmatched. The CDR3 DNA is TGTGCCAGTACACAGGGGGGGACACCCCTCCACTTT. It specifies CASTQGGTPLHF.

The gene calls are TRBV7-2 and TRBJ1-6; TRBD1 matches 7 bases. This CDR3 region has 16 residues. The germline CDR1 and CDR2 sequences are SGHTA and FQGNSA. After removal of 6 bases from V and 7 bases from J, the junction contained 12 bases not matched to a gene. The CDR3 DNA reads as TGTGCCAGCAGACCGACAGGGATAGGGTACAATTCACCCCTCCACTTT. Its protein is CASRPTGIGYNSPLHF.

The gene calls are TRBV29-1 and TRBJ2-7, with 8 bases that match TRBD1. CDR3 size: 15 residues. Germline V lookup: CDR1 SQVTM, CDR2 ANQGSEA. V lost 0 bases, J lost 4 bases, and 8 bases stayed unmatched. The CDR3, as DNA: TGCAGCGTTGAAGATAGGCAGGGGGCGCGATACGAGCAGTACTTC. Translating it yields CSVEDRQGARYEQYF.

About this clone: Other DNA sequences in the same sample also yield this CDR3. V usage is TRBV6-6 and J usage is TRBJ2-7; tentatively, D is TRBD2 (5 bases). CDR1 is MNHNY, CDR2 SVGAGI, per germline (reference sequence). CDR3 length: 13 residues. V lost 2 bases, J lost 2 bases, and 7 bases lay in between. This CDR3 is CASSYLATYEQYF. The CDR3, as DNA: TGTGCCAGCAGTTACCTAGCTACCTACGAGCAGTACTTC.

V is TRBV7-2 and J is TRBJ2-7; D is undetermined. The germline V gene has CDR1 SGHTA and CDR2 FQGNSA. Trimming removed 5 bases at V and 4 bases at J, with 12 bases between. CDR3 length: 13 residues. The CDR3 here is CASSPARLYEQYF. The CDR3 region has the DNA TGTGCCAGCAGCCCAGCCAGGCTTTACGAGCAGTACTTC.

The chain uses TRBV6-2 or TRBV6-3 and TRBJ1-5; D call uncertain. The CDR3 totals 13 residues. From germline, CDR1 is MNHEY and CDR2 SVGEGT. V dropped 2 bases and J dropped 3 bases, with 5 bases sitting between them. The CDR3 here is CASSYEINQPQHF. DNA for the CDR3: TGTGCCAGCAGTTACGAGATCAATCAGCCCCAGCATTTT.

The chain employs TRBV5-4 and TRBJ2-7; the match to TRBD2 covers 9 bases. Trimming cost V 0 bases and J 0 bases; bases outside gene matches: 4. Germline CDR1 and CDR2: SGHNT and YYREEE (reference sequence). This CDR3 contains 16 residues. CDR3 bases: TGTGCCAGCAGCTTGGGACTAGCGGAGAGCTCCTACGAGCAGTACTTC. It yields the protein CASSLGLAESSYEQYF.

The chain is built from TRBV29-1 and TRBJ1-2; the D is unclear. Trimming stripped 1 base from V and 4 bases from J, with 16 bases between. The CDR3 consists of 15 residues. Germline lookup yields CDR1 SQVTM and CDR2 ANQGSEA. CDR3 region: CSVEGSYREAYGYTF. DNA for the CDR3: TGCAGCGTTGAAGGCTCATACCGGGAGGCCTATGGCTACACCTTC.

V is TRBV6-5 and J is TRBJ2-2; a weak D match, TRBD2 (5 bases). With 8 bases removed from V and 6 bases from J, the gap between germline ends came to 7 bases. The CDR3 sequence is 11 residues long. Germline V gene sequence: CDR1 MNHEY, CDR2 SVGAGI. CDR3 protein: CASEGAGELFF. The CDR3 bases are TGTGCCAGCGAGGGAGCCGGGGAGCTGTTTTTT.

DNA of the CDR3: TGTGCCAGCAGCCAAGATATATATGGCTACACCTTC. Translation: CASSQDIYGYTF. The rearrangement uses TRBV4-2 and TRBJ1-2; no reliable D call. Trimming removed 0 bases from V and 5 bases from J, with 4 bases in between. The CDR3 loop spans 12 amino acids. Germline V gives CDR1 LGHNA, CDR2 YNFKEQ.

The chain links TRBV11-2 to TRBJ2-1; 10 positions agree with TRBD2. The length of the CDR3 is 15 residues. Germline V gene lookup returns CDR1 SGHAT and CDR2 FQNNGV. Unmatched junction bases numbered 6, after V lost 5 bases and J lost 5 bases. The CDR3 is CASSPTSGVNNEQFF. CDR3 sequence (DNA): TGTGCCAGCAGCCCCACTAGCGGGGTAAACAATGAGCAGTTCTTC.

The rearrangement uses TRBV7-2 and TRBJ2-7; 12 bases are a match to TRBD2. The CDR3 has 15 residues. Germline assignment: CDR1 SGHTA and CDR2 FQGNSA. V was clipped by 1 base and J by 6 bases; unmatched bases: 4. CDR3 DNA sequence: TGTGCCAGCAGCTTAGGACTAGCGGGAGTCAGCGAGCAGTACTTC. The encoded protein is CASSLGLAGVSEQYF. Full variable domain (remainder filled in from reference TRBV7-2 and TRBJ2-7): GAGVSQSPSNKVTEKGKDVELRCDPISGHTALYWYRQSLGQGLEFLIYFQGNSAPDKSGLPSDRFSAERTGGSVSTLTIQRTQQEDSAVYLCASSLGLAGVSEQYFGPGTRLTVT.

V and J are TRBV6-8 and TRBJ1-5; perhaps TRBD1 as D (6 bases). CDR1 is MNHGY, CDR2 SAAAGT, per germline. CDR3 length: 14 amino acids. V gave up 2 bases and J gave up 2 bases, with 7 bases separating them. As DNA, the CDR3 is TGTGCCAGCAGTTACGAGGGGGGCAATCAGCCCCAGCATTTT. Its protein product is CASSYEGGNQPQHF.

This clone was seen a single time. This chain links TRBV5-4 with TRBJ1-1; D uncertain. CDR3 size: 14 residues. Germline V gives CDR1 SGHNT, CDR2 YYREEE (reference sequence). The V and J ends lost 0 bases and 3 bases respectively, with 9 bases between them. The CDR3 DNA reads TGTGCCAGCAGCTTGGCGTTGAGAGACACTGAAGCTTTCTTT. Translation gives CASSLALRDTEAFF.

This clone came up a few times. This chain connects TRBV4-2 to TRBJ2-7; 9 nucleotides line up with TRBD2. V was pared by 0 bases and J by 3 bases, with 6 bases of the junction left unmatched. The CDR3 runs 16 residues. The germline V gene has CDR1 LGHNA and CDR2 YNFKEQ. The CDR3 nucleotides read TGTGCCAGCAGCCAAGACCCCATAGCGGGGGACTACGAGCAGTACTTC. It encodes CASSQDPIAGDYEQYF.

The V call is TRBV19, the J call TRBJ2-1, with D perhaps TRBD2 (6 bases). CDR3 size: 17 residues. Trimming shortened V by 5 bases and J by 4 bases, and 21 bases separated the two germline ends. CDR1 LNHDA and CDR2 SQIVND come from the germline V gene (reference sequence). This CDR3 is CASSVTSLPRKYNEQFF. CDR3 bases: TGTGCCAGTAGTGTGACTAGTCTTCCTCGGAAGTACAATGAGCAGTTCTTC.

The gene calls are TRBV14 and TRBJ1-5, with unresolved D. From germline, CDR1 is SGHDN and CDR2 FVKESK. This CDR3 spans 13 amino acids. Trimming cost V 3 bases and J 6 bases, with 9 bases left between them. This CDR3 is CASSHGRGQPQHF. CDR3 bases: TGTGCCAGCAGCCACGGGAGAGGTCAGCCCCAGCATTTT.

The CDR3 region is CASKVERNTGELFF. In DNA form, the CDR3 reads TGTGCCAGCAAGGTAGAGCGGAACACCGGGGAGCTGTTTTTT. This sequence joins TRBV2 and TRBJ2-2; D remains ambiguous. Germline CDR1 is SNHLY and CDR2 is FYNNEI. The CDR3 is 14 amino acids. V was clipped by 7 bases and J by 1 base, with 10 bases between them.